Sequencing of this T cell receptor (beta chain) was carried out in a study of shared clonotypes between healthy human individuals. Study-level results: For naive CD4 cells, roughly 5% of clonotypes were shared across a few donors.

Details on this clone: The target antigen is unknown.

V gave up 3 bases and J gave up 3 bases; unmatched junction bases: 4. The CDR3 extends over 14 amino acids. Per germline, CDR1 SGHRS and CDR2 YFSETQ. Terminally differentiated effector memory CD45RA+ cells were left out of the naive CD8 fraction, which was CD45RO-negative and positively selected for CCR7. Assay used: immunoSEQ multiplex PCR; TCRdb lists only in-frame clones, some missing. The sample carries about 2 million clones, over 85% recorded once. The specimen sequenced was naive CD8+ T cells sorted from blood. The sequence came from a man aged 18-30 years in good health. The chain couples TRBV5-1 to TRBJ2-7, with 9 nucleotides matching TRBD1. CDR3 bases: TGCGCCAGCAGCTGGGGACAGGGAGTCTACGAGCAGTACTTC. Its protein is CASSWGQGVYEQYF.